These 25 T cell receptor beta chains were sequenced from one sample in a study of cytomegalovirus exposure and HLA in healthy donors. 60 Vbeta and 13 Jbeta primers were used in PCR. Produced via immunoSEQ multiplex PCR; TCRdb's table is partial and in-frame only. The data contain some 250,000 clones, over 80% of them seen just once; the ten biggest clones take up over 5%. Sequencing used PBMCs. Receptor source: a woman aged 40 to 50 in good health and CMV-seropositive.

This sequence joins TRBV10-3 and TRBJ2-7, with D possibly being TRBD2 (5 bases). CDR3 size: 16 residues. The germline V gene encodes CDR1 ENHRY and CDR2 SYGVKD. V dropped 2 bases and J dropped 1 base, with 15 bases sitting between them. The CDR3 protein is CAISEMSLGLSYEQYF. The CDR3 DNA reads as TGTGCCATCAGTGAGATGTCTCTAGGACTTTCCTACGAGCAGTACTTC.

The chain recombines TRBV29-1 with TRBJ2-7, with 7 bases aligning to TRBD1. This CDR3 has 14 residues. Trimming removed 5 bases from V and 0 bases from J; junction bases left unmatched: 7. CDR1 is SQVTM, CDR2 ANQGSEA, per germline. This CDR3 is CSVLTGVISYEQYF. The CDR3 DNA is TGCAGCGTTCTAACAGGGGTTATCTCCTACGAGCAGTACTTC.

The chain employs TRBV12-5 and TRBJ1-5, with 8 bases aligning to TRBD1. CDR3 length: 18 amino acids. Germline V gene data show CDR1 as LGHNT and CDR2 as FRNRAP. V lost 0 bases and J lost 0; bases outside the gene matches: 7. The DNA of the CDR3 is TGTGCTAGTGGTTTGGTTCTCTCGGACAGGGATAGCAATCAGCCCCAGCATTTT. This encodes CASGLVLSDRDSNQPQHF.

The chain uses TRBV7-6 and TRBJ2-7, with a possible D match to TRBD2 (5 bases). V gave up 9 bases and J gave up 5 bases, with 17 bases separating them. Germline values: CDR1 SGHVS, CDR2 FNYEAQ. The CDR3 extends over 13 amino acids. The CDR3 DNA follows: TGTGCCAGACCCCCTAGCAAACGGGACGAGCAGTACTTC. Its translation: CARPPSKRDEQYF.

This clone was counted only a few times. The rearrangement joins TRBV6-6 to TRBJ2-1; D is possibly TRBD1 (5 bases). Germline lookup yields CDR1 MNHNY and CDR2 SVGAGI (reference sequence). The CDR3 loop spans 14 amino acids. The V end lost 6 bases, the J end lost 2 bases, and 11 bases lay between the germline ends. Here the CDR3 DNA reads TGTGCCAGCAGCCCAGGGATTACCTACAATGAGCAGTTCTTC. The encoded protein is CASSPGITYNEQFF.

The V and J genes are TRBV10-1 and TRBJ1-1, with TRBD1 matching over 9 bases. Germline V gene data show CDR1 as WNHNN and CDR2 as SYGVQD (reference sequence). The CDR3 runs 18 residues. V lost 5 bases, J lost 0 bases, and 13 bases stayed unmatched. The CDR3 region has the DNA TGCGCCAGCAGTTCCGCCAGGAGGACAGGGGCTATGAACACTGAAGCTTTCTTT. It encodes CASSSARRTGAMNTEAFF.

A single count supports this clone. The V call is TRBV5-4, the J call TRBJ1-6; TRBD1 might be the D (6 bases). The CDR3 is 16 residues long. V was clipped by 1 base and J by 6 bases, with 14 bases between them. The germline CDR1 and CDR2 sequences are SGHNT and YYREEE (reference sequence). CDR3 region: CASSLRGGGINSPLHF. DNA for the CDR3: TGTGCCAGCAGCTTGAGAGGGGGAGGGATTAATTCACCCCTCCACTTT.

J is TRBJ1-1 and V is TRBV7-9; 9 bases line up with TRBD1. The CDR3 loop spans 15 amino acids. Germline CDR1 SEHNR, CDR2 FQNEAQ (reference sequence). J gave up 1 base and V 3 bases, and 3 bases lay outside the gene matches. The CDR3 protein is CASSLDRGGNTEAFF. In nucleotides, the CDR3 is TGTGCCAGCAGCTTGGACAGGGGAGGGAACACTGAAGCTTTCTTT.

A few counts support this clone. This chain joins TRBV4-1 and TRBJ2-7; 7 bases line up with TRBD1. This CDR3 has 15 amino acids. With V trimmed by 2 bases and J by 3 bases, 7 bases remained unmatched. The germline CDR1 and CDR2 sequences are MGHRA and YSYEKL. This CDR3 is CASSQIQGSIYEQYF. CDR3 sequence (DNA): TGCGCCAGCAGCCAAATACAGGGGAGTATCTACGAGCAGTACTTC.

The chain's CDR3 is CASSQETSPSTDTQYF. The CDR3 nucleotides are TGCGCCAGCAGCCAAGAAACCAGTCCAAGTACAGATACGCAGTATTTT. This chain joins TRBV4-1 and TRBJ2-3; D not resolved. The length of the CDR3 is 16 residues. V was cut by 0 bases and J by 3 bases, with 13 bases left in between. The germline V gene encodes CDR1 MGHRA and CDR2 YSYEKL.

V gene TRBV7-9 combines with J gene TRBJ1-1; TRBD1 matches at 8 bases. The CDR3 runs 14 residues. V dropped 4 bases and J dropped 4; count of bases not matched to a gene: 5. Germline CDR1 is SEHNR and CDR2 is FQNEAQ (reference sequence). The CDR3 DNA reads as TGTGCCAGCAGCTCACACAGGGGGACCACTGAAGCTTTCTTT. Its protein product is CASSSHRGTTEAFF.

Of note for this clone: One junction end does not reproduce the germline sequence, and a read error may be involved. The J gene is TRBJ2-7, the V gene TRBV7-9; a weak D match, TRBD1 (6 bases). Germline loops: CDR1 SEHNR, CDR2 FQNEAQ (reference sequence). The CDR3 runs to 14 residues. As DNA, the CDR3 is TGTTCCAGCAGCTTAGCAGGGGCTCCCTACGAGCAGTACTTC. This encodes CSSSLAGAPYEQYF.

As for this clone: The junction departs from the called germline gene at one end, perhaps through a read error. This sequence joins TRBV7-9 and TRBJ2-3, with 14 bases matching TRBD2. This CDR3 is built from 17 residues. CDR1 is SEHNR, CDR2 FQNEAQ, per germline (reference sequence). For the CDR3, the DNA is TGTTCCAGCAGCTCCCGACTAGCGGGAGGGAGTACAGATACGCAGTATTTT. It encodes CSSSSRLAGGSTDTQYF.

This chain connects TRBV4-2 to TRBJ2-5, with D hard to call. The DNA end is more similar to TRBJ2-7, so the J call may be wrong. This CDR3 is built from 15 residues. The germline CDR1 and CDR2 sequences are LGHNA and YNFKEQ. The CDR3 loop reads CASSQDPLSSYEQYF. The CDR3 DNA reads TGTGCCAGCAGCCAAGATCCGCTTAGCTCCTACGAGCAGTACTTC.

This chain joins TRBV30 and TRBJ1-4, with TRBD1 matching over 8 bases. CDR3 length: 15 residues. The ends lost 4 bases at V and 3 bases at J; junction bases unmatched: 7. The germline V gene encodes CDR1 GTSNPN and CDR2 SVGIG (reference sequence). The CDR3 DNA sequence: TGTGCCTGGAAGGACAGGGCCCCCTCTAATGAAAAACTGTTTTTT. Translated: CAWKDRAPSNEKLFF.

The chain joins TRBV7-8 to TRBJ2-7; possibly TRBD2 for D (5 bases). Germline V gene data show CDR1 as SGHVS and CDR2 as FQNEAQ. The CDR3 loop spans 16 amino acids. Trimming removed 1 base at V and 0 bases at J, with 13 bases between. The CDR3 nucleotides read TGTGCCAGCAGCTTAGACCCCGGGATAGCCTCCTACGAGCAGTACTTC. Amino acid sequence: CASSLDPGIASYEQYF.

The chain couples TRBV27 to TRBJ2-5; 14 nucleotides match TRBD2. The V gene's germline CDR1 is MNHEY and CDR2 SMNVEV (reference sequence). Trimming cost V 8 bases and J 1 base; bases outside gene matches: 12. The CDR3 spans 18 residues. The CDR3 region has the DNA TGTGCCAGCCTGCCGGGGGGACTAGCGGGAGACACCCAAGAGACCCAGTACTTC. Protein product: CASLPGGLAGDTQETQYF.

The chain employs TRBV19 and TRBJ2-1, with 14 bases identical to TRBD2. The CDR3 covers 14 residues. Germline V gene sequence: CDR1 LNHDA, CDR2 SQIVND (reference sequence). Losses at the gene ends were 6 bases for V and 9 bases for J; bases not matched to a gene: 4. In nucleotides, the CDR3 is TGTGCCAGTAGGGGGACTAGCGGGAGCGGTGAGCAGTTCTTC. This codes for CASRGTSGSGEQFF.

This chain joins TRBV7-3 and TRBJ2-3; D is perhaps TRBD1 (5 bases). Trimming cost V 3 bases and J 1 base, with 8 bases left between them. CDR3 length equals 14 residues. Germline values: CDR1 SGHTA, CDR2 FQGTGA. In nucleotides, the CDR3 is TGTGCCAGCAGCTTGCAGGGTGGCACAGATACGCAGTATTTT. Its protein is CASSLQGGTDTQYF.

The gene calls are TRBV2 and TRBJ2-3, with TRBD2 matching over 15 bases. The ends lost 1 base at V and 4 bases at J; junction bases unmatched: 0. This CDR3 comprises 16 residues. In germline, CDR1 is SNHLY, CDR2 FYNNEI. The CDR3 DNA reads as TGTGCCAGCAGTGAAGGGACTAGCGGGAGGGCAGATACGCAGTATTTT. Protein product: CASSEGTSGRADTQYF.

The J gene is TRBJ2-1, the V gene TRBV10-1; 8 bases match TRBD2. The CDR3 is 14 amino acids. Germline V CDR1 and CDR2: WNHNN, SYGVQD (reference sequence). V was clipped by 7 bases and J by 9 bases; unmatched bases: 11. The CDR3 is CASNIAGRVFEQFF. For the CDR3, the DNA is TGCGCCAGCAATATAGCGGGACGAGTCTTTGAGCAGTTCTTC.

The chain uses TRBV11-3 and TRBJ1-1, with 8 nucleotides matching TRBD1. Germline lookup yields CDR1 SGHNT and CDR2 YENEEA. The CDR3 is made up of 15 amino acids. With 5 bases clipped from V and 3 bases from J, the junction kept 8 bases outside the gene matches. The CDR3 nucleotides read TGTGCCAGCAGCACAGGACAGGGTAGGGACACTGAAGCTTTCTTT. Translation: CASSTGQGRDTEAFF.

The chain has TRBV9 and TRBJ2-1, with 7 bases matching TRBD1. J lost 5 bases, V lost 4 bases, and 9 bases had no gene match. The germline gives CDR1 SGDLS, CDR2 YYNGEE. The CDR3 consists of 15 residues. CDR3 nucleotides: TGTGCCAGCAGCCCCACCGGGACAGTTCACAATGAGCAGTTCTTC. Translated: CASSPTGTVHNEQFF.

The rearrangement uses TRBV9 and TRBJ2-2; 7 positions match TRBD1. V gave up 4 bases and J gave up 0 bases; unmatched junction bases: 6. The length of the CDR3 is 16 residues. Germline CDR1 reads SGDLS; CDR2 reads YYNGEE. The CDR3, as DNA: TGTGCCAGCAGCTTTAGGGGGCAGGCGAACACCGGGGAGCTGTTTTTT. Translation gives CASSFRGQANTGELFF.

This sequence joins TRBV9 and TRBJ1-3; D is unresolved. The CDR3 sequence is 13 residues long. Germline V lookup: CDR1 SGDLS, CDR2 YYNGEE. The germline V and J ends were trimmed by 5 bases and 0 bases, with 6 bases remaining between them. The CDR3 nucleotides are TGTGCCAGCAGGCCCAGCTCTGGAAACACCATATATTTT. Residues: CASRPSSGNTIYF.